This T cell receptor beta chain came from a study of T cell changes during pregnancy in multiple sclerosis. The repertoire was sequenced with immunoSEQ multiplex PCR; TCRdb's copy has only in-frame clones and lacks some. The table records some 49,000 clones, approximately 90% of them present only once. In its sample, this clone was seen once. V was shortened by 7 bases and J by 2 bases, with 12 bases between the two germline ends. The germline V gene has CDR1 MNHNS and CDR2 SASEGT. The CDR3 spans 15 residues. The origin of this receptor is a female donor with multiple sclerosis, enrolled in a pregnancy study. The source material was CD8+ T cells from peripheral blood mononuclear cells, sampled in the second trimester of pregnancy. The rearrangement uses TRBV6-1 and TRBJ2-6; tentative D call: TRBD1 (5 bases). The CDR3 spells CASTSRQTGANVLTF. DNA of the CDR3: TGTGCCAGCACTTCCAGACAGACTGGGGCCAACGTCCTGACTTTC.